Following are 3 T cell receptor beta chains from one sample sequenced in a study of a mutant IDH1 vaccine in newly diagnosed glioma. Antigens for these TCRs are unknown. Indicated time point: week 47, end of study. All doses held 300 ug of mutant IDH1 20-mer peptide, with topical imiquimod. Produced via immunoSEQ multiplex PCR; TCRdb's table is partial and in-frame only. The sample holds about 55,000 clones, 70% to 85% seen once. Material: PBMCs, obtained from a glioma patient whose treatment included an IDH1 peptide vaccine. The source is a middle-aged woman with glioma. Some clones in this sample may be carry-over from other donors' samples.

CDR3 loop: CASSLRDQRRNTIYF. The CDR3 coding sequence is TGTGCCAGCTCACTCCGCGACCAAAGGCGAAACACCATATATTTT. The chain combines TRBV18 with TRBJ1-3; no reliable D call. Deletions cut 4 bases from V and 5 bases from J, with 15 bases between. There are 15 residues in the CDR3. Germline CDR1 and CDR2: KGHSH and LQKENI. The full variable domain, completed using reference TRBV18 and TRBJ1-3, is NAGVMQNPRHLVRRRGQEARLRCSPMKGHSHVYWYRQLPEEGLKFMVYLQKENIIDESGMPKERFSAEFPKEGPSILRIQQVVRGDSAAYFCASSLRDQRRNTIYFGEGSWLTVV.

This clone was detected only once. V and J are TRBV6-5 and TRBJ2-6; the D call may be TRBD1 or TRBD2 (5 bases each). The CDR3 runs to 15 residues. From germline, CDR1 is MNHEY and CDR2 SVGAGI. Trimming shortened V by 6 bases and J by 3 bases, and 12 bases separated the two germline ends. The CDR3 region is CASRFEGLGANVLTF. The CDR3 region has the DNA TGTGCCAGCAGGTTTGAGGGGCTTGGGGCCAACGTCCTGACTTTC.

CDR3 loop: CASSPRGGNYEQYF. CDR3 in DNA: TGCGCCAGCAGCCCGAGAGGGGGCAACTACGAGCAGTACTTC. V gene TRBV10-2 combines with J gene TRBJ2-7; 7 bases fit TRBD1. The V and J ends lost 6 bases and 3 bases, in that order; junction bases with no gene match: 8. The CDR3 is 14 amino acids. Germline values: CDR1 WSHSY, CDR2 SAAADI.